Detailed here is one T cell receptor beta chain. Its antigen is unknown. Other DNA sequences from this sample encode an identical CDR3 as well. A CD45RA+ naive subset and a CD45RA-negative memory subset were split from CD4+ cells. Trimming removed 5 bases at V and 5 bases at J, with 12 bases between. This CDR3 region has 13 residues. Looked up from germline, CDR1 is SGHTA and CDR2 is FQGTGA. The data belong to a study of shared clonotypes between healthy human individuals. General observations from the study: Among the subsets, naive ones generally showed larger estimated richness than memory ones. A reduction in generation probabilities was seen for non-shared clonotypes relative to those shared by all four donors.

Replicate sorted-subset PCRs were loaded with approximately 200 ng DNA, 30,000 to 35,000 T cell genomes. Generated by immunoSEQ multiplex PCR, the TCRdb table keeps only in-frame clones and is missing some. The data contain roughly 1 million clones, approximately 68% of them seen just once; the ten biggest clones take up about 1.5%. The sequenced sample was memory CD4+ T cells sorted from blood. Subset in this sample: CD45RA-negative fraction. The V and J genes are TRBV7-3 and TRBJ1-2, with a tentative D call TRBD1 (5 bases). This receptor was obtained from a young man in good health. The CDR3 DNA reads TGTGCCAGCAGCGCCGGGACGGCTTATGGCTACACCTTC. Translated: CASSAGTAYGYTF.